The 10 T cell receptor beta chains given below trace back to one sample, sequenced in a study of T cells after yellow fever vaccination. TCRdb re-called the 5' RACE reads with MiXCR, one entry per CDR3 protein. The sample holds 250,000 to 400,000 distinct CDR3 sequences, 4.1% seen once. Sequenced material: PBMCs, taken 5 days after the yellow fever booster vaccination. These receptors came from a man younger than 30 who received the YFV17D yellow fever vaccine.

This clonotype was counted only a few times. The gene calls are TRBV30 and TRBJ1-2; TRBD1 matches at 10 bases. This CDR3 region has 13 residues. Germline V lookup: CDR1 GTSNPN, CDR2 SVGIG (reference sequence). Trimming at V came to 3 bases and at J to 7 bases, leaving 5 bases not matched to a gene. CDR3 sequence (DNA): TGTGCCTGGAGGGGACAGGGGCCCGGTGGCTACACCTTC. Residues: CAWRGQGPGGYTF.

The rearrangement joins TRBV6-2 or TRBV6-3 to TRBJ1-5; D not certain. V shed 5 bases and J shed 0 bases, with 11 bases lying between them. The CDR3 is 15 amino acids. Looked up from germline, CDR1 is MNHEY and CDR2 is SVGEGT. The CDR3 is CASSLGRDSNQPQHF. In DNA, the CDR3 is TGTGCCAGCAGTCTTGGACGGGATAGCAATCAGCCCCAGCATTTT.

The rearrangement links TRBV11-2 to TRBJ2-1; D gene uncertain. Trimming stripped 5 bases from V and 6 bases from J, with 11 bases between. The CDR3 has 13 amino acids. Per germline, CDR1 SGHAT and CDR2 FQNNGV. The CDR3 DNA follows: TGTGCCAGCAGCCCCCCAGGTTCCAATGAGCAGTTCTTC. It specifies CASSPPGSNEQFF. Together with reference TRBV11-2 and TRBJ2-1, the CDR3 gives the full variable domain: EAGVAQSPRYKIIEKRQSVAFWCNPISGHATLYWYQQILGQGPKLLIQFQNNGVVDDSQLPKDRFSAERLKGVDSTLKIQPAKLEDSAVYLCASSPPGSNEQFFGPGTRLTVL.

This clonotype was observed a handful of times. The V and J genes are TRBV19 and TRBJ2-2; no definite D call. The CDR3 consists of 15 residues. V lost 3 bases to trimming and J lost 4 bases, with 12 bases between them. Germline CDR1 and CDR2: LNHDA and SQIVND (reference sequence). The CDR3 spells CASSIIPQSTGELFF. The DNA for the CDR3 is TGTGCCAGTAGTATTATTCCGCAAAGCACCGGGGAGCTGTTTTTT.

The chain recombines TRBV20-1 with TRBJ2-5; D may match TRBD1 or TRBD2 (5 bases each). The CDR3 extends over 14 amino acids. Germline assignment: CDR1 DFQATT and CDR2 SNEGSKA (reference sequence). The ends were cut back, 5 bases at V and 2 bases at J, with 15 bases in the middle. CDR3 sequence reads: CSAPTGTSQETQYF. Written as DNA, the CDR3 is TGCAGTGCTCCGACCGGGACGTCTCAAGAGACCCAGTACTTC.

The chain uses TRBV7-2 and TRBJ1-2; D is perhaps TRBD1 (5 bases). This CDR3 is 13 amino acids long. CDR1 and CDR2 (germline): SGHTA, FQGNSA. Trimming pared 7 bases from V and 6 bases from J, leaving 15 bases between. CDR3 residues: CASNTRGLDGYTF. The CDR3 coding sequence is TGTGCCAGCAACACGCGGGGACTAGATGGCTACACCTTC.

The CDR3 nucleotides are TGCAGCGTGGCCCCCTACACTGAAGCTTTCTTT. Translated: CSVAPYTEAFF. This chain connects TRBV29-1 to TRBJ1-1; unclear D gene. V gave up 6 bases and J gave up 3 bases, with 8 bases separating them. Germline V gives CDR1 SQVTM, CDR2 ANQGSEA. This CDR3 has 11 residues.

The chain links TRBV6-2 or TRBV6-3 to TRBJ1-5, with D uncertain. Germline assignment: CDR1 MNHEY and CDR2 SVGEGT. With 6 bases removed from V and 7 bases from J, the gap between germline ends came to 22 bases. This CDR3 has 16 amino acids. The CDR3 bases are TGTGCCAGCAGCCCATCCCCTGCTTTGGGTCGACAGCCCCAGCATTTT. Its protein is CASSPSPALGRQPQHF.

The chain recombines TRBV20-1 with TRBJ1-2; the D gene is possibly TRBD1 (5 bases). The V end was cut by 4 bases, the J end by 14 bases, with 17 bases between. The germline V gene has CDR1 DFQATT and CDR2 SNEGSKA (reference sequence). The CDR3 consists of 11 residues. The CDR3 DNA reads TGCAGTGCTACGGAGGTCGGGGCTACAACCTTC. Amino acids: CSATEVGATTF.

J is TRBJ1-1 and V is TRBV15; D remains unclear. This CDR3 contains 17 residues. The V end was cut by 1 base, the J end by 3 bases, with 18 bases between. CDR1 and CDR2 (germline): LNHNV, YYDKDF (reference sequence). The chain's CDR3 is CATSRAAGYDTDTEAFF. CDR3 coding DNA: TGTGCCACCAGCAGAGCCGCCGGGTATGATACGGACACTGAAGCTTTCTTT.